The entry below describes one TCR beta chain. This sample is drawn from a study of blood T cell repertoires in COVID-19. Study background: Collection of acute and convalescent COVID-19 samples took place in the United States, Italy and Spain. PBMCs, B-cell-depleted T cells, or T cells were the source of the cDNA or gDNA that made up the material.

Original methodology: Scientists estimated how many nucleated cells there were by amplifying reference gene primers. Profiling relied on immunoSEQ multiplex PCR, and the TCRdb table lists in-frame clones only, not all of them. D and trimming come from the DNA, and the V and J calls and clone size come from that table. The sample yields about 6,600 clones, just under 75% seen once. The sequence was obtained from a man aged 55 to 70 with acute or convalescent COVID-19. Specimen: peripheral blood.

CDR3 nucleotides: TGTGCCAGCAGCCCAGCGGGAGGGCCCTACGAGCAGTACTTC. Translating it yields CASSPAGGPYEQYF. This chain links TRBV2 with TRBJ2-7; 10 nucleotides agree with TRBD2. Looked up from germline, CDR1 is SNHLY and CDR2 is FYNNEI. Germline trimming cut 6 bases from V and 2 bases from J; bases unmatched to any gene: 4. This CDR3 contains 14 residues.